The present T cell receptor beta chain was sequenced within a study of human T cells and chemical hapten exposure. Turning to the study itself: Each patient's scalp received weekly diphenylcyclopropenone throughout the approximately 25-week study. TCR yield per sample varied, mainly due to pooled library volumes.

There are a few counts of this clonotype. Library construction involved attaching unique molecular identifiers to individual cDNA molecules, which allowed quantitative, reproducible TCR counting. TCRdb re-called the RACE reads with MiXCR, one entry per CDR3 protein. The sample lists about 82,000 distinct CDR3 sequences; roughly 13% were seen once. The time point here: patch test 3, about 24 weeks after DPC sensitization. Treatment given: therapeutic diphenylcyclopropenone sensitization with weekly scalp DPC. This CDR3 is 16 amino acids long. V was pared by 1 base and J by 3 bases, with 15 bases between. Germline values: CDR1 LGHNA, CDR2 YNFKEQ.

The TCR originated in a woman aged 45 to 65 with alopecia areata. Some clones in this sample may be carry-over from other donors' samples. Sequencing used whole blood, obtained in connection with sensitization to the hapten diphenylcyclopropenone (DPC). The chain is built from TRBV4-2 and TRBJ1-1; no definite D call. The CDR3 sequence: CASSQGGGGTYTEAFF. In DNA, the CDR3 is TGTGCCAGCAGCCAAGGAGGAGGAGGTACTTACACTGAAGCTTTCTTT.